The clone carrying this T cell receptor beta chain has just a few counts. This sample is part of a study of Graves' ophthalmopathy and Graves' hyperthyroidism. The CDR3 contains 15 residues. Germline loops: CDR1 KGHDR, CDR2 SFDVKD. V lost 6 bases and J lost 4; bases outside the gene matches: 6. The authors amplified TCR beta CDR3 regions, and they did so from RNA transcripts for repertoire sequencing. An opening RT-PCR round employed HTBI primers and preceded a second-round multiplex PCR. From the multiplex PCR reads, TCRdb called clonotypes with MiXCR, one entry per CDR3 protein. The repertoire consists of 600,000 to 950,000 distinct CDR3 sequences, with 35% to 50% occurring once and the leading ten covering about 40%. Ophthalmopathy donors showed moderate-to-severe activity, CAS ≥3, NOSPECS ≥4 and a duration under 3 months.

The source is an adult man with Graves' ophthalmopathy. The chain is built from TRBV24-1 and TRBJ1-5; 9 positions match TRBD1. The sequenced sample was peripheral blood. The CDR3 region is CATSSPGQGNQPQHF. In DNA, the CDR3 is TGTGCCACCAGTTCTCCGGGACAGGGAAATCAGCCCCAGCATTTT.